The rows below give T cell receptor beta chains drawn from one sample of a study of cytomegalovirus exposure and HLA in healthy donors. The assay was immunoSEQ multiplex PCR, and TCRdb's table has in-frame clones only and misses some. The sample has about 100,000 clones, about 80% seen once; the top ten hold approximately 7.5%. What was sequenced was PBMCs. These receptors came from a man aged 30-40 years in good health and CMV-seronegative. Both conserved end residues are part of each CDR3. A D gene is named only where the DNA matches it firmly. The size field is filled for only some rows; it gives once, few, many or a size class.

clone_size: NA; j_call: TRBJ2-1; v_call: TRBV5-8; d_call: TRBD2; cdr3_length: 16; cdr3_aa: CASSVLGLAGYNEQFF; cdr3_nt: TGTGCCAGCAGTGTATTAGGGCTAGCGGGATACAATGAGCAGTTCTTC
clone_size: NA; j_call: TRBJ2-7; v_call: TRBV29-1; d_call: TRBD2; cdr3_length: 16; cdr3_aa: CSVEGSGTTPNYEQYF; cdr3_nt: TGCAGCGTTGAAGGGTCCGGGACTACCCCTAACTACGAGCAGTACTTC
clone_size: NA; j_call: TRBJ1-4; v_call: TRBV2; d_call: TRBD1; cdr3_length: 15; cdr3_aa: CASRYNPGGDEKLFF; cdr3_nt: TGTGCCAGCAGATACAACCCAGGGGGAGATGAAAAACTGTTTTTT
clone_size: NA; j_call: TRBJ2-7; v_call: TRBV10-3; d_call: TRBD2; cdr3_length: 13; cdr3_aa: CANGLAGASEQYF; cdr3_nt: TGTGCCAATGGTCTAGCGGGAGCTTCCGAGCAGTACTTC
clone_size: NA; j_call: TRBJ1-3; v_call: TRBV28; d_call: NA; cdr3_length: 12; cdr3_aa: CASMGPLNTIYF; cdr3_nt: TGTGCCAGCATGGGGCCTCTAAACACCATATATTTT
clone_size: NA; j_call: TRBJ2-5; v_call: TRBV7-9; d_call: TRBD2; cdr3_length: 15; cdr3_aa: CASSPFPAGEETQYF; cdr3_nt: TGTGCCAGCAGCCCCTTCCCGGCGGGGGAAGAGACCCAGTACTTC
clone_size: NA; j_call: TRBJ2-7; v_call: TRBV5-1; d_call: NA; cdr3_length: 12; cdr3_aa: CASSPDRQDPSF; cdr3_nt: TGCGCCAGCAGCCCCGACCGACAGGACCCTTCCTTC
clone_size: NA; j_call: TRBJ2-3; v_call: TRBV7-3; d_call: NA; cdr3_length: 13; cdr3_aa: CASSSLTGDTQYF; cdr3_nt: TGTGCCAGCAGCTCATTAACAGGGGATACGCAGTATTTT
clone_size: NA; j_call: TRBJ1-1; v_call: TRBV11-3; d_call: TRBD1; cdr3_length: 14; cdr3_aa: CASSSGTGATEAFF; cdr3_nt: TGTGCCAGCAGCTCCGGGACAGGGGCCACTGAAGCTTTCTTT
clone_size: NA; j_call: TRBJ2-2; v_call: TRBV7-9; d_call: NA; cdr3_length: 15; cdr3_aa: CASSPQGSRTGELFF; cdr3_nt: TGTGCCAGCAGCCCTCAGGGGTCCAGGACCGGGGAGCTGTTTTTT
clone_size: once; j_call: TRBJ2-7; v_call: TRBV15; d_call: NA; cdr3_length: 16; cdr3_aa: CATSFPGQDGPYEQYF; cdr3_nt: TGTGCCACCAGCTTTCCGGGACAAGATGGGCCCTACGAGCAGTACTTC
clone_size: NA; j_call: TRBJ2-2; v_call: TRBV7-6; d_call: NA; cdr3_length: 15; cdr3_aa: CASSLIQGGAGELFF; cdr3_nt: TGTGCCAGCAGCTTAATCCAAGGGGGAGCCGGGGAGCTGTTTTTT
clone_size: NA; j_call: TRBJ2-5; v_call: TRBV6-5; d_call: TRBD1; cdr3_length: 13; cdr3_aa: CAATGPFPETQYF; cdr3_nt: TGTGCCGCGACAGGGCCATTTCCAGAGACCCAGTACTTC
clone_size: NA; j_call: TRBJ2-2; v_call: TRBV20-1; d_call: NA; cdr3_length: 10; cdr3_aa: CSARYGELFF; cdr3_nt: TGCAGTGCCCGTTACGGGGAGCTGTTTTTT
clone_size: NA; j_call: TRBJ2-3; v_call: TRBV9; d_call: TRBD1; cdr3_length: 15; cdr3_aa: CASSLQGAPTDTQYF; cdr3_nt: TGTGCCAGCAGCTTACAGGGGGCACCGACAGATACGCAGTATTTT
clone_size: NA; j_call: TRBJ2-7; v_call: TRBV6-5; d_call: TRBD1; cdr3_length: 13; cdr3_aa: CASSFQTGSEQYF; cdr3_nt: TGTGCCAGCAGTTTCCAGACAGGGAGCGAGCAGTACTTC
clone_size: NA; j_call: TRBJ2-1; v_call: TRBV7-8; d_call: TRBD2; cdr3_length: 16; cdr3_aa: CASSFRPAGGIDEQFF; cdr3_nt: TGTGCCAGCAGCTTTCGGCCAGCGGGGGGAATAGATGAGCAGTTCTTC
clone_size: NA; j_call: TRBJ1-5; v_call: TRBV7-2; d_call: NA; cdr3_length: 14; cdr3_aa: CASSLSGGNQPQHF; cdr3_nt: TGTGCCAGCAGCCTGAGCGGGGGAAATCAGCCCCAGCATTTT
clone_size: NA; j_call: TRBJ1-2; v_call: TRBV5-6; d_call: NA; cdr3_length: 14; cdr3_aa: CASSLAGRGYGYTF; cdr3_nt: TGTGCCAGCAGCTTGGCCGGGCGGGGCTATGGCTACACCTTC
clone_size: NA; j_call: TRBJ2-1; v_call: TRBV7-9; d_call: TRBD2; cdr3_length: 17; cdr3_aa: CASSWASGRGLWNEQFF; cdr3_nt: TGTGCCAGCAGCTGGGCTAGCGGGAGGGGACTTTGGAATGAGCAGTTCTTC
clone_size: NA; j_call: TRBJ1-4; v_call: TRBV28; d_call: NA; cdr3_length: 11; cdr3_aa: CASSLAGKLFF; cdr3_nt: TGTGCCAGCAGTTTGGCGGGAAAACTGTTTTTT
clone_size: NA; j_call: TRBJ1-1; v_call: TRBV15; d_call: NA; cdr3_length: 17; cdr3_aa: CATSRVGLQGADTEAFF; cdr3_nt: TGTGCCACCAGCAGAGTGGGCCTACAGGGAGCGGACACTGAAGCTTTCTTT
clone_size: NA; j_call: TRBJ1-2; v_call: TRBV25-1; d_call: NA; cdr3_length: 13; cdr3_aa: CASSSRGFYGYTF; cdr3_nt: TGTGCCAGCAGCTCCAGGGGCTTCTATGGCTACACCTTC
clone_size: NA; j_call: TRBJ1-3; v_call: TRBV9; d_call: NA; cdr3_length: 17; cdr3_aa: CASSVGRTGNSGNTIYF; cdr3_nt: TGTGCCAGCAGCGTTGGACGTACAGGGAACTCTGGAAACACCATATATTTT
clone_size: NA; j_call: TRBJ1-6; v_call: TRBV30; d_call: NA; cdr3_length: 15; cdr3_aa: CAWSAAGAENSPLHF; cdr3_nt: TGTGCCTGGAGTGCCGCGGGGGCAGAAAATTCACCCCTCCACTTT
clone_size: NA; j_call: TRBJ1-5; v_call: TRBV5-1; d_call: TRBD1; cdr3_length: 15; cdr3_aa: CASRKDRGSNQPQHF; cdr3_nt: TGCGCCAGCAGAAAGGACAGGGGGAGCAATCAGCCCCAGCATTTT
clone_size: NA; j_call: TRBJ1-5; v_call: TRBV30; d_call: TRBD1; cdr3_length: 13; cdr3_aa: CAMAGGDNQPQHF; cdr3_nt: TGTGCCATGGCAGGGGGAGACAATCAGCCCCAGCATTTT
clone_size: few; j_call: TRBJ1-6; v_call: TRBV9; d_call: NA; cdr3_length: 13; cdr3_aa: CASSKAGNSPLHF; cdr3_nt: TGTGCCAGCAGCAAAGCAGGGAATTCACCCCTCCACTTT
clone_size: NA; j_call: TRBJ2-3; v_call: TRBV9; d_call: NA; cdr3_length: 13; cdr3_aa: CASSPRGAATQYF; cdr3_nt: TGTGCCAGCAGCCCCCGCGGGGCGGCTACGCAGTATTTT
clone_size: NA; j_call: TRBJ1-1; v_call: TRBV5-1; d_call: TRBD1; cdr3_length: 15; cdr3_aa: CASSKKTGDRTEAFF; cdr3_nt: TGCGCCAGCAGCAAAAAGACAGGGGATCGCACTGAAGCTTTCTTT
clone_size: NA; j_call: TRBJ2-7; v_call: TRBV7-2; d_call: TRBD1; cdr3_length: 15; cdr3_aa: CASSFSGTDPYEQYF; cdr3_nt: TGTGCCAGCAGCTTCTCCGGGACAGACCCTTACGAGCAGTACTTC
clone_size: NA; j_call: TRBJ2-7; v_call: TRBV30; d_call: NA; cdr3_length: 12; cdr3_aa: CAWRQGLGEQYF; cdr3_nt: TGTGCCTGGAGACAGGGTTTGGGGGAGCAGTACTTC